The source of this TCR beta chain is a study of blood T cell repertoires in COVID-19. Whole-study context: The United States, Italy and Spain provided the acute and convalescent COVID-19 samples. The analysed material was cDNA or gDNA that came from T cells, B-cell-depleted T cells, or PBMCs.

Germline V gene lookup returns CDR1 LGHDT and CDR2 YNNKEL (reference sequence). Trimming took 1 base from V and 4 from J, leaving 11 bases between them. CDR3 length: 14 residues. Original processing notes: Reference gene primers were amplified, and this amplification served to estimate nucleated cell counts. TCRdb keeps only in-frame clones here, not all; method: immunoSEQ multiplex PCR. Clonal size and the V and J genes are those of that table, whereas D and trimming came from the DNA. The table shows 150,000 to 200,000 clones, with approximately 90% occurring only once. The rearrangement uses TRBV3-1 (or the pseudogene TRBV3-2) and TRBJ2-7; possibly TRBD1 for D (6 bases). Sequenced: peripheral blood. The receptor comes from a human donor in a cohort sampled during active COVID-19. CDR3 DNA sequence: TGTGCCAGCAGCCAAGGGACAGTGTCTTACGAGCAGTACTTC. This codes for CASSQGTVSYEQYF.